These T cell receptor beta chains were read from a single sample in a study of regulatory T cells in long-lasting Graves disease. One entry per CDR3 protein results from TCRdb running MiXCR on the multiplex PCR reads. The sample has roughly 510,000 distinct CDR3 sequences; about 16% are singletons. These sequences were also reported in another study, on T cells in Graves' hyperthyroidism and ophthalmopathy.

This specimen was peripheral blood mononuclear cells (PBMCs), taken at new diagnosis, from a patient treated with antithyroid drugs. These receptors originate from a young man with Graves disease. The CDR3 runs from the conserved cysteine through the conserved F or W. The D gene is left open where the match is weak. The listing skips clone size in some rows; elsewhere it reads once, few, many or a size class.

v_gene: TRBV2
abundance: many
d_gene: -
len: 16
j_gene: TRBJ1-6
CDR3aa: CASSATGTPGHSPLHF
CDR3nt: TGTGCCAGCAGTGCCACAGGCACTCCTGGCCATTCACCCCTCCACTTT

v_gene: TRBV30
abundance: -
d_gene: -
len: 16
j_gene: TRBJ2-7
CDR3aa: CAWSVLGGRGGYEQYF
CDR3nt: TGTGCCTGGAGTGTACTCGGGGGAAGGGGCGGGTACGAGCAGTACTTC

v_gene: TRBV6-1
abundance: many
d_gene: TRBD2
len: 15
j_gene: TRBJ2-7
CDR3aa: CASSEMVAGDLEQYF
CDR3nt: TGTGCCAGCAGTGAAATGGTAGCGGGAGACCTCGAGCAGTACTTC

v_gene: TRBV20-1
abundance: -
d_gene: -
len: 15
j_gene: TRBJ1-3
CDR3aa: CSATLGQNSGNTIYF
CDR3nt: TGCAGTGCTACCCTGGGTCAGAACTCTGGAAACACCATATATTTT

v_gene: TRBV2
abundance: -
d_gene: -
len: 16
j_gene: TRBJ2-7
CDR3aa: CASSEVRVDIGYEQYF
CDR3nt: TGTGCCAGCAGTGAAGTTCGGGTAGATATCGGATACGAGCAGTACTTC

v_gene: TRBV9
abundance: few
d_gene: -
len: 13
j_gene: TRBJ2-3
CDR3aa: CASSAQTEDTQYF
CDR3nt: TGTGCCAGCAGCGCCCAGACAGAGGATACGCAGTATTTT

v_gene: TRBV5-1
abundance: many
d_gene: -
len: 15
j_gene: TRBJ2-3
CDR3aa: CASSLGTLHTDTQYF
CDR3nt: TGCGCCAGCAGCTTGGGGACACTCCACACAGATACGCAGTATTTT

v_gene: TRBV19
abundance: few
d_gene: TRBD1
len: 15
j_gene: TRBJ1-5
CDR3aa: CASSITTGVGQPQHF
CDR3nt: TGTGCCAGTAGTATCACCACAGGGGTGGGTCAGCCCCAGCATTTT

v_gene: TRBV7-9
abundance: many
d_gene: -
len: 15
j_gene: TRBJ2-3
CDR3aa: CASSPPAGRTDTQYF
CDR3nt: TGTGCCAGCAGCCCCCCCGCGGGACGCACAGATACGCAGTATTTT

v_gene: TRBV24-1
abundance: many
d_gene: -
len: 13
j_gene: TRBJ2-2
CDR3aa: CATSRGNTGELFF
CDR3nt: TGTGCCACCAGTCGAGGAAACACCGGGGAGCTGTTTTTT

v_gene: TRBV6-2/TRBV6-3
abundance: -
d_gene: -
len: 15
j_gene: TRBJ2-7
CDR3aa: CASSRDSVSSYEQYF
CDR3nt: TGTGCCAGCAGTCGAGATTCGGTGAGCTCCTACGAGCAGTACTTC

v_gene: TRBV2
abundance: few
d_gene: TRBD2
len: 12
j_gene: TRBJ2-4
CDR3aa: CASRGGGNIQYF
CDR3nt: TGTGCCAGCAGGGGGGGGGGTAACATTCAGTACTTC

v_gene: TRBV12-3/TRBV12-4
abundance: -
d_gene: TRBD1
len: 15
j_gene: TRBJ2-2
CDR3aa: CASSLEGQGFRELFF
CDR3nt: TGTGCCAGCAGTTTAGAAGGACAGGGCTTCCGGGAGCTGTTTTTT

v_gene: TRBV20-1
abundance: few
d_gene: TRBD2
len: 13
j_gene: TRBJ2-1
CDR3aa: CSSSGSSYNEQFF
CDR3nt: TGCAGTTCCAGCGGGAGCTCCTACAATGAGCAGTTCTTC

v_gene: TRBV28
abundance: many
d_gene: -
len: 15
j_gene: TRBJ2-3
CDR3aa: CASFSKGQGFDTQYF
CDR3nt: TGTGCCAGCTTCTCCAAGGGCCAGGGCTTTGATACGCAGTATTTT

v_gene: TRBV19
abundance: -
d_gene: -
len: 17
j_gene: TRBJ2-1
CDR3aa: CASSIGPVSPSYNEQFF
CDR3nt: TGTGCCAGTAGTATAGGCCCAGTCTCACCCTCCTACAATGAGCAGTTCTTC

v_gene: TRBV5-1
abundance: -
d_gene: -
len: 15
j_gene: TRBJ2-1
CDR3aa: CASSLVGKTNNEQFF
CDR3nt: TGCGCCAGCAGCTTGGTCGGGAAAACTAACAATGAGCAGTTCTTC